This TCR beta chain was identified in a study of T cell changes during pregnancy in multiple sclerosis (dated by TCRdb to between 2018 and 2021). Looking at the study overall: The study looked at changes in the T cell repertoire across pregnancy in women with multiple sclerosis.

In regard to this clone: Its antigen remains undetermined. Within one base of it there is no much larger clone, and no base qualities were kept.

Taken from cysteine to phenylalanine, the CDR3 has 16 residues. Only the CDR3 part of the read is kept: 48 bases, read in frame from the first base. As encoded in the germline V gene, CDR1 is SGHRS while CDR2 is YFSETQ. Trimming removed 0 bases from V and 4 bases from J, leaving 14 bases between the germline ends. The method was the immunoSEQ multiplex PCR assay. TCRdb's version of the immuneACCESS table is confined to in-frame rearrangements and falls short of the full clone set. An unresolved V gene accounts for under half of the shortfall where checked; the remainder is of unknown origin. In this sample the table shows 78,000 or so clones, 90% to 95% of which occur a single time. The ten largest clones capture about 0.45% of the sample.

This sequence uses TRBV5-1 and TRBJ1-3; the D gene cannot be named for sure. The sample in question was CD4+ T cells from peripheral blood mononuclear cells, obtained before pregnancy. The TCR originated in a female donor with multiple sclerosis, enrolled in a pregnancy study. The CDR3 corresponds to CASSLGSGLSGNTIYF. The DNA reads as follows: TGCGCCAGCAGCTTGGGGTCAGGTTTGTCCGGAAACACCATATATTTT.